This T cell receptor beta chain was identified in a study of blood T cell repertoires in COVID-19. Study-wide background: Spain, Italy and the United States supplied samples that represented acute and convalescent COVID-19.

Profiling relied on immunoSEQ multiplex PCR, and the TCRdb table lists in-frame clones only, not all of them. Of around 270,000 clones listed, more than 75% are singletons. Enrollment of patients from Seattle took place during active infection, with longitudinal follow-up. This clone was counted once. The CDR3 is 14 residues long. The germline V gene encodes CDR1 MRHNA and CDR2 SNTAGT. V lost 6 bases and J lost 8, with 19 bases in between. The clonotype comes from a woman aged 55-70 years with COVID-19, enrolled during active disease. This chain links TRBV6-4 with TRBJ1-2; the D gene is possibly TRBD1 (5 bases). Sequencing was carried out using peripheral blood. The CDR3 is CASRGPGGGGGYTF. In nucleotides, the CDR3 is TGTGCCAGCAGGGGACCGGGGGGAGGCGGCGGCTACACCTTC.